This entry concerns a single T cell receptor beta chain. This clone came up many times. What antigen it recognizes has not been identified. Base-call qualities are not available, and no considerably larger clone is one nucleotide away. TRB sequencing was run on genomic DNA with either the immunoSEQ assay at survey resolution or the hsTCRB kit. In the paper's pipeline: The immunoSEQ software was used for initial read processing, and the LymphoSeq R package was used for repertoire analyses. For each TRB dataset, clonality was calculated as 1 minus normalized Shannon entropy, and the Gini coefficient was computed as well. To infer phenotypes in unsorted samples, TRB sequences from sorted subsets of the recipient or donor were mapped onto unsorted samples from the same recipient. The table was pulled from immuneACCESS by TCRdb, which kept in-frame rearrangements only. Such tables lose some clones; where checked, under half of the loss comes from unresolved V genes, and the rest has no known cause. V and J calls plus clone size are reproduced from that table; the DNA served to infer D and trimming. This sample contains 20,000 to 30,000 clones, none of which is a singleton. About 4.2% of the sample belongs to the ten largest clones.

V lost 6 bases and J lost 0 bases, and the count of bases not matched to a germline gene is 3. Sequences LNHDA (CDR1) and SQIVND (CDR2) are obtained from the germline V gene (reference sequence). The CDR3, from cysteine to phenylalanine, totals 14 residues. The CDR3 DNA has 42 bases and is translated from base 1. Related bone marrow donors provided peripheral blood samples on the day of marrow donation. Peripheral blood and bone marrow mononuclear cells were isolated by Ficoll-Hypaque density centrifugation and were cryopreserved. This entry comes from a study of T cells after posttransplantation cyclophosphamide (dated by TCRdb to the mid-2010s). Looking at the study overall: Using TRB sequencing, the study followed how the T cell repertoire reconstituted after myeloablative bone marrow transplantation in which posttransplantation cyclophosphamide served as GVHD prophylaxis. Antigen receptor sequencing covered samples from a few dozen PTCy-treated patients and around 15 of their related bone marrow donors. Blood from all 35 or so PTCy patients with 1-year posttransplant specimens was subjected to TRB sequencing. In 3 patients, TRB sequencing was also performed on up to 3 more blood samples taken 2 to 5.2 years after transplant, and in a handful of patients, pretransplant blood was also TRB-sequenced. TRA and TRB clonality were tightly correlated in ten or so samples, so subsequent TCR analyses focused on TRB only. Public TRB sequences were checked against a database of over 3,000 sequences associated with responses to pathogens, tumor antigens, self-antigens and alloantigens.

The study at large found these results: Donor-recipient similarity was low at 1-2 months but rose over the first year, and later blood repertoires were often dominated by donor CD8+ memory clones. The TRB repertoires of T cells infiltrating skin or the GI tract showed only limited overlap with the TRB repertoires found in blood. Across over 40 patients, TRB clonality was highly associated with recipient CMV seropositivity and CMV reactivation, and diversity in PTCy patients was similar to diversity in CNI/methotrexate controls.

The rearranged segments are TRBV19 and TRBJ1-1; the junction holds 8 bases that match TRBD1. The sequenced sample was PBMCs. The receptor's source is a woman between 50 and 59 years old in good health, CMV-negative, and a related stem cell transplant donor. The DNA sequence is TGTGCCAGTAGGACAGGGGAAATGAACACTGAAGCTTTCTTT. It encodes CASRTGEMNTEAFF.